This TCR beta chain was sequenced during a study of OX40 agonist ivuxolimab in advanced cancers. This table comes from immunoSEQ multiplex PCR, and its TCRdb copy is limited to in-frame clones, with some not included. Of tens of thousands of clones listed, 81% are singletons. The table lists this clone with many counts. The antigen is undetermined. The CDR3 spans 14 residues. The germline V gene encodes CDR1 LNHNV and CDR2 YYDKDF (reference sequence). V lost 3 bases to trimming and J lost 4 bases, with 12 bases between them. The study's findings and limits: Patients with a partial response at 0.1-3.0 mg/kg had among the lowest clonal expansion. No antigen was identified for the clonally expanded peripheral T cells. Averaged across samples, CD8+ T cells carried more expanded clones than CD4+ did.

This rearrangement joins TRBV15 to TRBJ1-2; possibly TRBD1 for D (5 bases). This TCR came from an adult with an advanced solid tumor such as melanoma, head and neck, liver or kidney cancer. The specimen comprised CD4+ or CD8+ T cells sorted from blood, sampled in a trial of the OX40 agonist ivuxolimab. The CDR3 protein is CATSRQGPSYGYTF. DNA for the CDR3: TGTGCCACCAGCAGGCAGGGTCCCAGCTATGGCTACACCTTC. Looking up the rest from reference TRBV15 and TRBJ1-2 gives the full variable domain: DAMVIQNPRYQVTQFGKPVTLSCSQTLNHNVMYWYQQKSSQAPKLLFHYYDKDFNNEADTPDNFQSRRPNTSFCFLDIRSPGLGDTAMYLCATSRQGPSYGYTFGSGTRLTVV.